This T cell receptor beta chain was captured in a study of post-analysis software for immune sequencing data. TCR beta cDNA libraries had unique molecular identifiers. From around 1 to 9.1 million T cells, roughly 530,000 cDNA molecules were obtained. TCRdb recomputed calls from the PCR reads with MiXCR, one row per CDR3 protein. The data hold some 690,000 distinct CDR3 sequences, with about 60% observed a single time. Sequenced material: blood. The source is a girl aged 2-10 years with multiple sclerosis.

The CDR3 loop reads CASSLGGGGDTQYF. The CDR3, as DNA: TGTGCCAGCAGCTTAGGAGGGGGGGGAGATACGCAGTATTTT. This sequence joins TRBV7-6 and TRBJ2-3; TRBD2 might be the D (7 bases). The CDR3 spans 14 residues. V shed 1 base and J shed 5 bases, with 10 bases lying between them. Germline assignment: CDR1 SGHVS and CDR2 FNYEAQ.